This TCR beta chain stems from a study of post-analysis software for immune sequencing data. Germline V gene sequence: CDR1 MNHEY, CDR2 SMNVEV (reference sequence). The length of the CDR3 is 13 residues. V lost 2 bases and J lost 8, with 12 bases in between. Built from TCR beta cDNA, the libraries had unique molecular identifiers in them. TCRdb used MiXCR to reprocess the PCR reads, holding one entry per CDR3 protein. The sample holds approximately 160,000 distinct CDR3 sequences, 25% to 35% seen once. Points from the study as a whole: Clustering by F measure revealed strong co-clustering among samples prepared together in one batch. Included in a set of about 5 TRBV segments more frequent in patients than controls were TRBV5-6, TRBV5-1 and TRBV20-1. Multiple sclerosis was associated with a significant reduction in normalized Chao1 diversity relative to controls.

As regards this clonotype: Its specificity is unknown.

V gene TRBV27 combines with J gene TRBJ1-1; D uncertain. The clonotype originates from a girl between 10 and 17 years old with multiple sclerosis. The sequencing input was blood. The chain's CDR3 is CASSLAPAGEAFF. In DNA, the CDR3 is TGTGCCAGCAGTTTAGCCCCCGCGGGGGAAGCTTTCTTT.